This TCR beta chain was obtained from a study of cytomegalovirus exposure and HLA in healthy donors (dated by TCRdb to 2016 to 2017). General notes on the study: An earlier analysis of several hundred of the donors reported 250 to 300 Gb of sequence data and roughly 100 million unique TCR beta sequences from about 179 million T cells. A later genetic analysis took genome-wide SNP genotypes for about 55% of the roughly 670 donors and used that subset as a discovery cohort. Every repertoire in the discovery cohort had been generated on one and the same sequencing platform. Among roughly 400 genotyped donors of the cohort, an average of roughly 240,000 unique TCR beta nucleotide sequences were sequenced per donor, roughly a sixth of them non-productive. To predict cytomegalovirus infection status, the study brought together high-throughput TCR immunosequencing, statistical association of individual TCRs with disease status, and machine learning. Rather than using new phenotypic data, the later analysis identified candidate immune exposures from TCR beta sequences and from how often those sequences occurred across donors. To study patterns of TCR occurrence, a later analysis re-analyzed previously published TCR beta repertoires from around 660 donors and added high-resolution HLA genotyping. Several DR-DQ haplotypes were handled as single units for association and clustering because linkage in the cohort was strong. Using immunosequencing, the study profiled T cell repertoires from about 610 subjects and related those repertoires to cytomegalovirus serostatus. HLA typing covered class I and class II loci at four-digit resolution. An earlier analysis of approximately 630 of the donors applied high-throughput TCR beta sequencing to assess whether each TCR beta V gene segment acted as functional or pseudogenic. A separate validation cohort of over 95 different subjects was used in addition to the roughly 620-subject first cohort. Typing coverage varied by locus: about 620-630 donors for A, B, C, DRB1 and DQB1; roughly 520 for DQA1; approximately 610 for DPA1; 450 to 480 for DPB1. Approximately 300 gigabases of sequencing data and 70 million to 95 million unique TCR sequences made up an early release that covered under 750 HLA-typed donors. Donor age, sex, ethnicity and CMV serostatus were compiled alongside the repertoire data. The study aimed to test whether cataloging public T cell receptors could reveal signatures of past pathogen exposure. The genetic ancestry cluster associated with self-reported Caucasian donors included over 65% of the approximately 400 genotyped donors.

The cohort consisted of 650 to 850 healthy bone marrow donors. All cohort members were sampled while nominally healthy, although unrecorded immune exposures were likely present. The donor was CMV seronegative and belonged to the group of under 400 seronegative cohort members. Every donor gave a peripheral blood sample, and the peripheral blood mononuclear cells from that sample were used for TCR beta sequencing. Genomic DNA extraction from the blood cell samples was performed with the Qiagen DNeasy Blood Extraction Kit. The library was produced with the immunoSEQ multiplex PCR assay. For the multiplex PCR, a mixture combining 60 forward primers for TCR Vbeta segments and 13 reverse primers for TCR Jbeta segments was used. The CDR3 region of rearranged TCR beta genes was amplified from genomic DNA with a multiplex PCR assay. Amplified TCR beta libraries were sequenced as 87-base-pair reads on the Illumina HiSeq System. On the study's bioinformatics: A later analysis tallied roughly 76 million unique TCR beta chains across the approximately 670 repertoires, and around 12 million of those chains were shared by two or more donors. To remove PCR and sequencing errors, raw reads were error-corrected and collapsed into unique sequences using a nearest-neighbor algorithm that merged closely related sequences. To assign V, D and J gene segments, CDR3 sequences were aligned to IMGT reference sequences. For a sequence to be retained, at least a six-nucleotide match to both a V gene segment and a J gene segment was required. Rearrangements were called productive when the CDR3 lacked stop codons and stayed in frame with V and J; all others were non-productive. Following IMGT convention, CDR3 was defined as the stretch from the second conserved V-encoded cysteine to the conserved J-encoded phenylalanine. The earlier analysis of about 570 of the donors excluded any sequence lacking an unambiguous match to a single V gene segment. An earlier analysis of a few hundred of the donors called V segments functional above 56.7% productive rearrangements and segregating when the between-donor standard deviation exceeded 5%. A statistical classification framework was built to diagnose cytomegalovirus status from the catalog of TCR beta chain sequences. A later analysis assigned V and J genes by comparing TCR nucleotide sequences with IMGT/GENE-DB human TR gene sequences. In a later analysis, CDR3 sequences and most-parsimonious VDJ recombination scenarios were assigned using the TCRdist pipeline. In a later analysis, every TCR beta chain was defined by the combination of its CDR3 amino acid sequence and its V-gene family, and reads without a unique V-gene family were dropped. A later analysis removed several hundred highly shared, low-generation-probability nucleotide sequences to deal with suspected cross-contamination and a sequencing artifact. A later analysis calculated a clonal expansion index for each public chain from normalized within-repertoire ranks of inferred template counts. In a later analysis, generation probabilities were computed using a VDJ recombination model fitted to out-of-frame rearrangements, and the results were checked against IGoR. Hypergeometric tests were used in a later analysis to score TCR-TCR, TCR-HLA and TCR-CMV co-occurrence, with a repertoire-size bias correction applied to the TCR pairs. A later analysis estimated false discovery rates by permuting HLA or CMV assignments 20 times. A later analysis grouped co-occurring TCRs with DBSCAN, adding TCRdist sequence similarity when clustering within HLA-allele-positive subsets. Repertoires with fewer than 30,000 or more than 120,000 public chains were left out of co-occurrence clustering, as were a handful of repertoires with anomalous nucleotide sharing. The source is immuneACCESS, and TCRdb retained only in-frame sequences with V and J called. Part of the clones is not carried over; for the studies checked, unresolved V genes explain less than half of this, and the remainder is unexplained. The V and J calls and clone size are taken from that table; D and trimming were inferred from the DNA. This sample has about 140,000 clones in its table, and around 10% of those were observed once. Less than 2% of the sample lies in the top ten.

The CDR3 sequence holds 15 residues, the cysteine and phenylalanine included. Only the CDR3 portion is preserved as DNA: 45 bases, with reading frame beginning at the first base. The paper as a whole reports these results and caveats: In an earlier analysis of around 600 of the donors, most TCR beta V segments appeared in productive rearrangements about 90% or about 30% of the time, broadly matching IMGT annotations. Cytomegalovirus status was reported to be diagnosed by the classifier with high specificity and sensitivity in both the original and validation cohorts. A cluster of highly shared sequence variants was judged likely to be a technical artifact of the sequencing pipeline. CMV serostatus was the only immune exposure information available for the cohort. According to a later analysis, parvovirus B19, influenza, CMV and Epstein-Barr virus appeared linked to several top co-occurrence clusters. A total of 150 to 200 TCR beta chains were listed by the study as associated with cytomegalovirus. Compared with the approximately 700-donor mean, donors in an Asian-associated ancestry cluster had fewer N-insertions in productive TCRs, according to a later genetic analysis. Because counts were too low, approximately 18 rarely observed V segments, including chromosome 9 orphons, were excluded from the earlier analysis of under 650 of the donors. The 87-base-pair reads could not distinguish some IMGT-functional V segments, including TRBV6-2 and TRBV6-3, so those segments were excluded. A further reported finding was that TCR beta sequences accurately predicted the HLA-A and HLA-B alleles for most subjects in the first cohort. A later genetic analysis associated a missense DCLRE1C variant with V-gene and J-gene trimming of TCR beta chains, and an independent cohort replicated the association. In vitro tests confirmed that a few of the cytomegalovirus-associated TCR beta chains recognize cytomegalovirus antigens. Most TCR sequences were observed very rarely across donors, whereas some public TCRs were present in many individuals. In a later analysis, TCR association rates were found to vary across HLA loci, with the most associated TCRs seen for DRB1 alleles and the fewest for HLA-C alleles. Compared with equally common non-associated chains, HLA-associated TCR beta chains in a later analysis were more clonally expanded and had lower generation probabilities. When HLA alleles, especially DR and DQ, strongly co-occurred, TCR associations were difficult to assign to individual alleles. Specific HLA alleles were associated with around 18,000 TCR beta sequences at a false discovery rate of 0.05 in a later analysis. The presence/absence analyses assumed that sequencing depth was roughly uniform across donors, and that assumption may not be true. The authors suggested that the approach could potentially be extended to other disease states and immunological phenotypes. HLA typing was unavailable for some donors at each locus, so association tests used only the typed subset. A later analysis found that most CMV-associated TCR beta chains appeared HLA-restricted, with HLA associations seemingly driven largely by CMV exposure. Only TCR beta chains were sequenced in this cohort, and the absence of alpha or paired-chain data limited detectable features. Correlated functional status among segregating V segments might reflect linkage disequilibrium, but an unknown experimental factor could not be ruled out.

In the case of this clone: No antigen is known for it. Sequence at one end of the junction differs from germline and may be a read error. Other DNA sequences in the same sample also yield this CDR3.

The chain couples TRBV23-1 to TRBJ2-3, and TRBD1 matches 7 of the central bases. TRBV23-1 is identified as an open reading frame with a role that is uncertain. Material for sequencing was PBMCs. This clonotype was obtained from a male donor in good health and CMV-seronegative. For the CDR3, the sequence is CASSQGSQGTDTQYF. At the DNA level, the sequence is TGCGCCAGCAGTCAAGGGTCCCAGGGGACAGATACGCAGTATTTC.